The clone carrying this T cell receptor (beta chain) is medium-sized in the sample. Antigen unknown. Treg sorting used a CD4+CD25+CD127-/low gate. After constant-region reverse-primer amplification, full-length variable regions underwent semi-nested PCR with Nested Universal Primer A. TCRdb reanalysed the 5' RACE reads using MiXCR and keeps one entry per CDR3 protein. The sample shows 9,000 to 10,000 distinct CDR3 sequences, about 15% of them seen only once. Trimming removed 6 bases at V and 0 bases at J, with 12 bases between. The CDR3 runs 15 residues. Study-level findings and limits: Tumor memory CD4+ T cell TCR gene usage was found to cluster with blood and lymph node memory CD4+ cells and with lymph node naive CD4+ cells. Whole repertoires were not studied in the larger cohort, only one V-J beta rearrangement. Greatest tumor Treg TCR overlap was with tumor naive CD4+ cells.

The sample comprised Tregs sorted from blood. The gene calls are TRBV12-3 or TRBV12-4 and TRBJ2-1; D is uncertain. The TCR comes from a female donor with breast cancer. CDR3 DNA sequence: TGTGCCAGCAGCCTCCGGCCTCTCTCCTACAATGAGCAGTTCTTC. This encodes CASSLRPLSYNEQFF.